The rows below give T cell receptor beta chains drawn from one sample of a study of shared T cell receptors in the human thymus. The assay was immunoSEQ multiplex PCR, and TCRdb's table has in-frame clones only and misses some. This sample has more than 550,000 clones, with 70% to 90% found just once. This same sample was also part of a study on human thymus T cells.

The sample consisted of thymocytes. The receptor source for this set is a boy under two years old with a congenital heart defect. Both conserved end residues are part of each CDR3. Fields, in order: V gene, D gene, J gene, CDR3 length, clone size, CDR3 protein, CDR3 DNA. D genes are given only for firm matches. Rows give clone size only sometimes, using once, few, many, or a class for an expanded clone.

TRBV7-2,NA,TRBJ1-1,15,NA,CASSALERRNTEAFF,TGTGCCAGCAGCGCGCTCGAAAGGAGGAACACTGAAGCTTTCTTT
TRBV20-1,NA,TRBJ2-7,11,few,CSGIQGHEQYF,TGCAGCGGGATACAGGGACACGAGCAGTACTTC
TRBV4-1,TRBD1,TRBJ2-7,16,NA,CASSAWTGSRPYEQYF,TGCGCCAGCAGCGCCTGGACAGGGTCCCGCCCCTACGAGCAGTACTTC
TRBV4-2,NA,TRBJ2-3,13,NA,CASSQDEADTQYF,TGTGCCAGCAGCCAAGATGAGGCAGATACGCAGTATTTT
TRBV7-6,TRBD1,TRBJ2-5,15,NA,CASSLNIKGAETQYF,TGTGCCAGCAGCTTAAACATTAAGGGGGCTGAGACCCAGTACTTC
TRBV5-4,NA,TRBJ2-7,12,NA,CASSCPGYEQYF,TGTGCCAGCAGTTGTCCGGGTTACGAGCAGTACTTC
TRBV2,NA,TRBJ1-5,17,NA,CASRHAEPEGSNQPQHF,TGTGCCAGCAGACATGCCGAACCGGAGGGGAGCAATCAGCCCCAGCATTTT
TRBV5-4,NA,TRBJ1-1,14,once,CASSWGHTNTEAFF,TGTGCCAGCAGCTGGGGACACACGAACACTGAAGCTTTCTTT
TRBV27,TRBD2,TRBJ2-7,13,NA,CASRTSGTGEQYF,TGTGCCAGCAGGACTAGCGGGACGGGCGAGCAGTACTTC
TRBV2,TRBD1,TRBJ2-1,17,few,CASSERAVRQGRHEQFF,TGTGCCAGCAGTGAAAGGGCGGTGAGACAGGGTAGGCATGAGCAGTTCTTC
TRBV6-5,TRBD1,TRBJ2-1,15,few,CASSYGDRHNNEQFF,TGTGCCAGCAGTTACGGGGACAGGCATAACAATGAGCAGTTCTTC
TRBV28,NA,TRBJ2-3,12,NA,CASTLPGDTQYF,TGTGCCAGCACCTTACCAGGGGATACGCAGTATTTT
TRBV5-6,TRBD1,TRBJ2-7,15,few,CASSTTYRGDYEQYF,TGTGCCAGCAGCACGACCTACAGGGGGGATTACGAGCAGTACTTC
TRBV14,NA,TRBJ2-1,14,NA,CASSGTRKGKEQFF,TGTGCCAGCAGCGGGACTCGTAAGGGAAAAGAGCAGTTCTTC
TRBV7-9,NA,TRBJ1-2,13,NA,CASSLDREGGYTF,TGTGCCAGCAGCTTAGACAGGGAAGGTGGCTACACCTTC
TRBV5-8,NA,TRBJ1-4,15,NA,CASSLRSSAIEKLFF,TGTGCCAGCAGCTTGAGGAGCAGCGCTATTGAAAAACTGTTTTTT
TRBV28,TRBD2,TRBJ2-3,18,NA,CASSLGGLALRYTDTQYF,TGTGCCAGCAGTTTAGGAGGACTAGCGCTAAGATACACAGATACGCAGTATTTT
TRBV28,NA,TRBJ2-7,15,NA,CASSHPGSFLGEQYF,TGTGCCAGCAGCCACCCAGGGTCTTTCTTGGGAGAGCAGTACTTC
TRBV21-1,NA,TRBJ2-7,17,NA,CASKKGAVFVGSYEQYF,TGTGCCAGCAAAAAGGGGGCCGTTTTTGTTGGCTCCTACGAGCAGTACTTC
TRBV11-2,NA,TRBJ2-1,15,NA,CASSLGGERNNEQFF,TGTGCCAGCAGCTTAGGGGGAGAGCGTAACAATGAGCAGTTCTTC
TRBV27,TRBD1,TRBJ2-5,12,NA,CAPGQGQETQYF,TGTGCCCCAGGACAGGGTCAAGAGACCCAGTACTTC
TRBV6-5,NA,TRBJ1-5,15,NA,CASSSTRGSGQPQHF,TGTGCCAGCAGTTCCACCCGGGGGTCGGGGCAGCCCCAGCATTTT
TRBV5-8,NA,TRBJ2-1,15,NA,CASRSSAREENEQFF,TGTGCCAGCAGGTCTAGTGCCAGGGAAGAAAATGAGCAGTTCTTC
TRBV7-3,NA,TRBJ1-5,15,NA,CASSFRMIHNQPQHF,TGTGCCAGCAGCTTTAGAATGATTCACAATCAGCCCCAGCATTTT
TRBV15,TRBD2,TRBJ2-7,16,few,CATSRVRLAPSYEQYF,TGTGCCACCAGCAGAGTTCGACTAGCGCCTTCCTACGAGCAGTACTTC
TRBV4-2,NA,TRBJ2-1,14,NA,CASSQVPRGDEQFF,TGTGCCAGCAGCCAAGTCCCGCGAGGCGATGAGCAGTTCTTC
TRBV6-8,TRBD1,TRBJ2-4,13,NA,CAIRGQEKNIQYF,TGTGCCATCCGGGGACAGGAAAAAAACATTCAGTACTTC
TRBV5-6,NA,TRBJ2-5,14,NA,CASSSWGPKETQYF,TGTGCCAGCAGCTCCTGGGGCCCCAAAGAGACCCAGTACTTC